What follows are 11 T cell receptor beta chains derived from one specimen sequenced in a study of response to subunit inactivated influenza vaccine. Via MiXCR, TCRdb re-called the RT-PCR reads, giving one row per CDR3 protein. The profile shows about 610,000 distinct CDR3 sequences, 14% of them singletons. Sequenced here: PBMCs from blood, sampled about 11 days after vaccination. The receptors shown here come from a man over 45 who received an inactivated influenza vaccine.

Ten or more counts support this clonotype. The rearrangement uses TRBV7-6 and TRBJ2-7, with D possibly TRBD2 on 6 matching bases. The CDR3 extends over 16 amino acids. Germline V gene lookup returns CDR1 SGHVS and CDR2 FNYEAQ. The germline V and J ends were trimmed by 1 base and 0 bases, with 13 bases remaining between them. CDR3 DNA: TGTGCCAGCAGCTTAGTTTTGGGACTCACCTCCTACGAGCAGTACTTC. Its protein product is CASSLVLGLTSYEQYF. The whole variable domain, remainder taken from reference TRBV7-6 and TRBJ2-7, is GAGVSQSPRYKVTKRGQDVALRCDPISGHVSLYWYRQALGQGPEFLTYFNYEAQQDKSGLPNDRFSAERPEGSISTLTIQRTEQRDSAMYRCASSLVLGLTSYEQYFGPGTRLTVT.

This clonotype has just a few counts. The V and J genes are TRBV4-1 and TRBJ2-2; 9 nucleotides align to TRBD1. The CDR3 is made up of 15 amino acids. Germline loops: CDR1 MGHRA, CDR2 YSYEKL. J gave up 7 bases and V 4 bases, and 7 bases lay outside the gene matches. This CDR3 is CASSLGTGMNGELFF. The CDR3 DNA reads TGCGCCAGCAGCCTTGGGACAGGGATGAACGGGGAGCTGTTTTTT.

The rearrangement uses TRBV29-1 and TRBJ2-5; D remains unclear. Germline CDR1 is SQVTM and CDR2 is ANQGSEA. This CDR3 has 12 residues. Trimming took 6 bases from V and 4 from J, leaving 12 bases between them. Here the CDR3 reads CSVARTPETQYF. In DNA, the CDR3 is TGCAGCGTCGCGCGAACCCCAGAGACCCAGTACTTC. The whole variable domain, remainder taken from reference TRBV29-1 and TRBJ2-5, is SAVISQKPSRDICQRGTSLTIQCQVDSQVTMMFWYRQQPGQSLTLIATANQGSEATYESGFVIDKFPISRPNLTFSTLTVSNMSPEDSSIYLCSVARTPETQYFGPGTRLLVL.

This clonotype has just a few counts. Compared with germline, one end of the junction differs, possibly owing to a read error. The CDR3 DNA reads as TGCAGCGTTAAAGACAGGGGCACCGGGGAGCTGTTTTTT. Encoded protein: CSVKDRGTGELFF. The V and J genes are TRBV29-1 and TRBJ2-2, with TRBD1 matching 8 bases. This CDR3 contains 13 residues. Germline V gene data show CDR1 as SQVTM and CDR2 as ANQGSEA.

This clonotype was observed a few times. J is TRBJ2-7 and V is TRBV11-2, with a tentative D call TRBD1 (5 bases). Trimming removed 2 bases at V and 10 bases at J, with 15 bases between. Germline CDR1 reads SGHAT; CDR2 reads FQNNGV. The CDR3 has 13 amino acids. CDR3 nucleotide sequence: TGTGCCAGCAGCTTAAACCCTGACAGCCTCCAGTACTTC. Translating gives CASSLNPDSLQYF.

There are a few counts of this clonotype. This rearrangement joins TRBV4-2 to TRBJ2-2; the match to TRBD1 covers 8 bases. CDR3 length equals 23 residues. Trimming cost V 4 bases and J 0 bases; bases outside gene matches: 25. Germline CDR1 is LGHNA and CDR2 is YNFKEQ. The CDR3: CASSRDRTVRSFEGLTNTGELFF. The CDR3 nucleotides read TGTGCCAGCAGCCGGGACAGGACAGTAAGGAGTTTTGAGGGACTCACGAACACCGGGGAGCTGTTTTTT.

This chain connects TRBV25-1 to TRBJ1-4; D ambiguous. The germline CDR1 and CDR2 sequences are MGHDK and SYGVNS. CDR3 length: 14 amino acids. V was trimmed by 2 bases and J by 0 bases, leaving 4 bases between them. CDR3 loop: CASSEASTNEKLFF. The CDR3 DNA reads TGTGCCAGCAGTGAAGCCTCAACTAATGAAAAACTGTTTTTT.

The gene calls are TRBV5-1 and TRBJ2-7; 8 bases line up with TRBD1. The junction had 8 bases not matched to a gene; V was cut back by 2 bases and J by 7 bases. CDR3 length: 14 residues. CDR1 SGHRS and CDR2 YFSETQ come from the germline V gene. The CDR3 sequence: CASSFGTGGVEQYF. The CDR3 DNA reads as TGCGCCAGCAGCTTCGGAACAGGGGGTGTTGAGCAGTACTTC.

V gene TRBV6-5 combines with J gene TRBJ2-2, with TRBD2 identical over 11 bases. Looked up from germline, CDR1 is MNHEY and CDR2 is SVGAGI. This CDR3 is 17 amino acids long. V lost 2 bases to trimming and J lost 2 bases; unmatched junction nucleotides: 4. CDR3 coding DNA: TGTGCCAGCAGTTACGGGCTAGCGGGAGGTAACACCGGGGAGCTGTTTTTT. Translating it yields CASSYGLAGGNTGELFF.

The chain is built from TRBV12-3 or TRBV12-4 and TRBJ2-3; D is undetermined. V dropped 2 bases and J dropped 0 bases, with 9 bases sitting between them. CDR3 length: 15 amino acids. The CDR3 DNA reads TGTGCCAGCAGTTTATCGTACTGGAGCACAGATACGCAGTATTTT. Translated, it gives CASSLSYWSTDTQYF.

This clonotype was seen ten or more times. V usage is TRBV29-1 and J usage is TRBJ1-2; TRBD1 matches 8 bases. Germline lookup yields CDR1 SQVTM and CDR2 ANQGSEA. V was pared by 7 bases and J by 4 bases, with 2 bases of the junction left unmatched. The CDR3 has 11 residues. The CDR3 nucleotides are TGCAGCGATGGGACAGGCTATGGCTACACCTTC. Protein sequence: CSDGTGYGYTF.